The 20 T cell receptor beta chains below all came from one sample that was sequenced in a study of metastatic and nonmetastatic thyroid tumors. Each patient went into thyroid surgery without having received any treatment. TCRdb re-analyzed the PCR reads using MiXCR. Here the sample spans 20,000 or so clones, approximately 11% being singletons. Sequencing was performed on blood. All receptors come from a female donor with papillary thyroid cancer or a benign thyroid nodule (not recorded which). Some clones in this sample may be carry-over from other donors' samples.

By share of the sample, this clone is medium-sized. The chain combines TRBV28 with TRBJ2-7, with D tentatively TRBD2 (7 bases). Trimming took 6 bases from V and 5 from J, leaving 23 bases between them. This CDR3 region has 16 residues. Germline V gene data show CDR1 as MDHEN and CDR2 as SYDVKM. In nucleotides, the CDR3 is TGTGCCAGCAGCCCACTCTGGGGGGGGGCCTTAGACGAGCAGTACTTC. It yields the protein CASSPLWGGALDEQYF. Using reference TRBV28 and TRBJ2-7 for the parts outside the CDR3, the full variable domain is DVKVTQSSRYLVKRTGEKVFLECVQDMDHENMFWYRQDPGLGLRLIYFSYDVKMKEKGDIPEGYSVSREKKERFSLILESASTNQTSMYLCASSPLWGGALDEQYFGPGTRLTVT.

This clone is judged medium-sized. The chain recombines TRBV27 with TRBJ2-7; 8 positions agree with TRBD1. The V and J ends lost 4 bases and 0 bases, in that order; junction bases with no gene match: 8. Germline assignment: CDR1 MNHEY and CDR2 SMNVEV (reference sequence). The CDR3 is made up of 16 amino acids. The CDR3 is CASSSNRGYNSYEQYF. CDR3 bases: TGTGCCAGCAGTTCTAACAGGGGGTACAACTCCTACGAGCAGTACTTC.

Ten or more counts support this clone. The rearrangement joins TRBV4-3 to TRBJ1-6; D is unclear. The CDR3 is made up of 16 amino acids. Looked up from germline, CDR1 is LGHNA and CDR2 is YSLEER. V lost 0 bases and J lost 9, with 15 bases in between. CDR3 region: CASSQDSGNIGSPLHF. Written as DNA, the CDR3 is TGCGCCAGCAGCCAAGATAGCGGGAATATTGGTTCACCCCTCCACTTT.

V is TRBV2 and J is TRBJ2-7; no clear D. Trimming cost V 4 bases and J 4 bases, with 8 bases left between them. The length of the CDR3 is 12 residues. Germline CDR1 and CDR2: SNHLY and FYNNEI. CDR3 loop: CASSGAGYEQYF. The CDR3 DNA is TGTGCCAGCAGTGGGGCAGGTTACGAGCAGTACTTC.

Many counts were recorded for this clone. V and J are TRBV20-1 and TRBJ2-7, with D maybe TRBD1 (5 bases). With 1 base removed from V and 6 bases from J, the gap between germline ends came to 16 bases. Germline V gene sequence: CDR1 DFQATT, CDR2 SNEGSKA (reference sequence). The CDR3 runs to 14 residues. Here the CDR3 DNA reads TGCAGTGCTAGAGTGGGGCAGGGTTTAGGCGAGCAGTACTTC. It is translated as CSARVGQGLGEQYF.

The table lists this clone with many counts. The chain joins TRBV11-2 to TRBJ1-3; TRBD1 agrees at 9 bases. This CDR3 is 15 amino acids long. CDR1 and CDR2 from the germline V gene are SGHAT and FQNNGV. The J segment lost 1 base and the V segment lost 3 bases, leaving 1 base of the junction unmatched. The CDR3 loop reads CASSLGTGSGNTIYF. DNA for the CDR3: TGTGCCAGCAGCTTGGGGACAGGGTCTGGAAACACCATATATTTT.

This clone was counted many times. The CDR3 nucleotides are TGTGCCTGGACAGCAGGGGGCTATGGCTACACCTTC. The encoded protein is CAWTAGGYGYTF. This chain connects TRBV30 to TRBJ1-2; 7 bases map to TRBD1. J gave up 4 bases and V 4 bases, and 3 bases lay outside the gene matches. The CDR3 sequence is 12 residues long. Germline loops: CDR1 GTSNPN, CDR2 SVGIG (reference sequence).

This clone appeared a few times. CDR3 region: CASSPQGQINEQFF. Here the CDR3 DNA reads TGTGCCAGCAGTCCCCAGGGACAGATCAATGAGCAGTTCTTC. The chain uses TRBV28 and TRBJ2-1; TRBD1 matches 7 bases. The CDR3 totals 14 residues. CDR1 is MDHEN, CDR2 SYDVKM, per germline. J lost 6 bases, V lost 5 bases, and 7 bases had no gene match.

Concerning this clone itself: A read error is possible here, since a much larger clone lies one base away. The chain is built from TRBV5-1 and TRBJ1-1; D gene ambiguous. The CDR3 has 13 amino acids. Trimming cost V 5 bases and J 0 bases, with 8 bases left between them. CDR1 and CDR2 (germline): SGHRS, YFSETQ. The CDR3 DNA sequence: TGCGCCAGCAGTCGGGAAGTGAACACTGAAGCTTTCTTT. Protein: CASSREVNTEAFF.

This clone was seen more than once but under ten times. The rearrangement links TRBV28 to TRBJ2-5; 10 bases align to TRBD2. Germline lookup yields CDR1 MDHEN and CDR2 SYDVKM. J gave up 6 bases and V 4 bases, and 11 bases lay outside the gene matches. The CDR3 consists of 16 residues. The CDR3 DNA sequence: TGTGCCAGCAGTTATCTAGCGGGAGCCCCCCGGCAGACCCAGTACTTC. It encodes CASSYLAGAPRQTQYF.

The sample holds many counts of this clone. This chain connects TRBV11-1 to TRBJ2-7; 12 bases agree with TRBD2. V lost 8 bases and J lost 0; bases outside the gene matches: 8. The CDR3 runs 16 residues. In germline, CDR1 is SGHAT, CDR2 FQDESV (reference sequence). The CDR3 nucleotides are TGTGCCAGCGGGCGGACTAGCGGGATTTCCTCCTACGAGCAGTACTTC. As protein: CASGRTSGISSYEQYF.

V and J are TRBV18 and TRBJ2-7; D is uncertain. Looked up from germline, CDR1 is KGHSH and CDR2 is LQKENI. Between the trimmed V and J ends, which lost 6 bases and 3 bases, there was a span of 15 bases. The CDR3 length is 14 residues. CDR3: CASSLRAQSYEQYF. CDR3 nucleotides: TGTGCCAGCTCCCTCCGGGCCCAAAGCTACGAGCAGTACTTC.

This clone came up many times. The rearrangement joins TRBV27 to TRBJ2-2; a possible D gene is TRBD1 (5 bases). This CDR3 comprises 16 residues. CDR1 is MNHEY and CDR2 is SMNVEV in the germline V gene (reference sequence). V was shortened by 5 bases and J by 5 bases, with 18 bases between the two germline ends. The CDR3 coding sequence is TGTGCCAGCAGTCAAGGGGTGGGGCGGTTAACCGGGGAGCTGTTTTTT. This encodes CASSQGVGRLTGELFF.

This clone was seen repeatedly, ten times or more. The V gene is TRBV7-2, the J gene TRBJ1-5; TRBD1 might be the D (6 bases). The germline CDR1 and CDR2 sequences are SGHTA and FQGNSA. This CDR3 region has 15 residues. Between the trimmed V and J ends, which lost 5 bases and 7 bases, there was a span of 18 bases. CDR3 sequence reads: CASSTYGGAEQPQHF. The CDR3 coding sequence is TGTGCCAGCAGCACCTACGGGGGCGCTGAGCAGCCCCAGCATTTT.

This clone rates as medium-sized. The genes are TRBV27 and TRBJ2-7; D ambiguous. Germline V gene lookup returns CDR1 MNHEY and CDR2 SMNVEV (reference sequence). Trimming pared 4 bases from V and 2 bases from J, leaving 15 bases between. The CDR3 sequence is 15 residues long. CDR3 DNA sequence: TGTGCCAGCAGTTCGATTCGCGACGAGACCTACGAGCAGTACTTC. It translates to CASSSIRDETYEQYF.

This clone was counted at least ten times. The genes are TRBV7-2 and TRBJ2-1; 10 bases are a match to TRBD2. CDR1 is SGHTA, CDR2 FQGNSA, per germline. Losses at the gene ends were 0 bases for V and 6 bases for J; bases not matched to a gene: 2. The CDR3 is made up of 15 amino acids. DNA of the CDR3: TGTGCCAGCAGCTTAGCTAGCGGGAGGTTCAATGAGCAGTTCTTC. It specifies CASSLASGRFNEQFF.

Worth noting for this clone: A much more abundant neighbour one base away suggests this may be a read error. Other DNA sequences in this specimen translate into the identical CDR3. The V call is TRBV5-5, the J call TRBJ2-2, with D hard to call. CDR3 length equals 16 residues. The germline V gene encodes CDR1 SGHKS and CDR2 YYEKEE (reference sequence). The V and J ends lost 0 bases and 5 bases respectively, with 14 bases between them. The DNA for the CDR3 is TGTGCCAGCAGCTTGGCCGCAGGTGCGCGGACCGGGGAGCTGTTTTTT. Translated: CASSLAAGARTGELFF.

About this clone: A much more abundant neighbour one base away suggests this may be a read error. The genes are TRBV5-4 and TRBJ2-7, with 9 bases that match TRBD1. The CDR3 loop spans 15 amino acids. Germline assignment: CDR1 SGHNT and CDR2 YYREEE (reference sequence). The CDR3 sequence is CSSSVGRDRVSEQYF. The CDR3 DNA reads as TGTTCCAGCAGCGTGGGTCGGGACAGGGTTTCCGAGCAGTACTTC.

To note about this clone: It may be a read error: a sequence one base away is much more abundant. This specimen includes other DNA sequences encoding the same CDR3. This CDR3 reads CASSASLSQETQYF. The CDR3 nucleotides read TGCGCCAGCAGTGCGTCTCTATCTCAAGAGACCCAGTACTTC. The rearrangement links TRBV12-3 or TRBV12-4 to TRBJ2-5; no definite D call. CDR3 length: 14 residues.

The V gene is TRBV27, the J gene TRBJ1-2, with a tentative D call TRBD1 (6 bases). V lost 5 bases and J lost 2, with 9 bases in between. Germline CDR1 is MNHEY and CDR2 is SMNVEV (reference sequence). This CDR3 region has 13 residues. CDR3 in DNA: TGTGCCAGCAGTCAGACAGGCAACTATGGCTACACCTTC. It encodes CASSQTGNYGYTF.